This record covers a single T cell receptor beta chain. Its antigen remains undetermined. One base away there is no much larger clone; base qualities are not given. To sequence the TCRbeta CDR3 region, genomic DNA was isolated from the sorted cells. The immunoSEQ Assay was used to sequence the TCRbeta CDR3 regions. Not all clones reach the TCRdb copy of this immuneACCESS table, which keeps in-frame sequences only. Checked studies attribute under half of the gap to unresolved V genes and leave the rest unexplained. The sample data list about 110,000 clones, and 75% to 95% of these were observed just once. The ten largest clones add up to 0.95% to 1.5% of the sample. This record comes from a study of OX40 agonist ivuxolimab in advanced cancers. Notes on the research overall: Ivuxolimab, which targeted the costimulatory receptor OX40 (CD134), was an agonistic, fully human IgG2 monoclonal antibody. Partial responses occurred in three dose-escalation patients, of whom one had hepatocellular carcinoma and two had cutaneous melanoma. Intravenous ivuxolimab was administered to patients every 2 weeks at six dose levels: 0.01, 0.1, 0.3, 1.5, 3 and 10 mg/kg. The paper describes the monotherapy dose-escalation part (N ≈ 51 patients) of the phase I trial of ivuxolimab. In the dose-escalation cohort, 75% to 90% of patients were male, and the mean age was 60 years with a range of roughly 20 to 85. Prior anti-PD-1, anti-PD-L1 or anti-CTLA-4 therapy was permitted, and approximately 39% of dose-escalation patients had received checkpoint inhibitors. Of the roughly 51 patients in dose escalation, 19 had hepatocellular carcinoma, roughly 15 had melanoma, 9 had renal cell carcinoma and 9 had head and neck cancer. The point of sequencing TCRbeta in the periphery was to test whether ivuxolimab changed TCR sequence diversity and drove clonal T-cell expansion. Study-wide findings and limitations: Partial responders in the 0.1-3.0 mg/kg groups had among the lowest normalized peripheral clonal expansion, especially among CD8+ T cells. The antigen specificity of the clonally expanded peripheral T cells was not determined. After ivuxolimab, more expanded clones were found on average in CD8+ T cells than in CD4+ T cells. Low levels of normalized T-cell clonal expansion were also seen in some patients who did not respond. At doses of 0.1 to 3.0 mg/kg, clonal expansion of both CD4+ and CD8+ blood T cells was observed from baseline to week 6.

The trial excluded patients who had a history of autoimmune disease or were on systemic immunosuppression. Peripheral blood for TCR sequencing was collected from all dose cohorts at baseline, on cycle 4 day 1, and on cycle 7 day 1. The samples were taken from a phase I, first-in-human, multicenter, open-label dose-escalation trial of ivuxolimab. Adults with locally advanced or metastatic melanoma, renal cell carcinoma, hepatocellular carcinoma or head and neck squamous cell carcinoma were enrolled in the trial. Before TCR sequencing, CD4+ and CD8+ T cells were separately sorted from peripheral blood. This specimen was CD4+ or CD8+ T cells sorted from blood, taken in a trial of the OX40 agonist ivuxolimab. The sequence derives from an adult with an advanced solid tumor such as melanoma, head and neck, liver or kidney cancer.

Here the CDR3 is given as CASSETSSPLYEQYF. DNA sequence: TGTGCCAGCAGCGAAACTAGCTCGCCCCTCTACGAGCAGTACTTC. The chain is made from TRBV9 and TRBJ2-5; TRBD2 could be the D gene, as 6 bases match. The DNA end is a closer match to TRBJ2-7, so the J assignment may be wrong. Via the germline V gene, CDR1 is SGDLS and CDR2 YYNGEE. The CDR3, cysteine through phenylalanine, is 15 amino acids long. Of the read, only the CDR3 DNA is kept; its 45 bases are in frame from base 1.